One sample yielded the 10 T cell receptor beta chains listed below, sequenced in a study of vaccination effects on CD4 cells after COVID-19. Isolation of CD4+ T cells took place after 10 days of culture. The assay was immunoSEQ multiplex PCR, and TCRdb's table has in-frame clones only and misses some. The table includes more than 45,000 clones, about 75% detected once. Their cognate antigens are unknown. The sample here was CD4+ T cells from PBMCs cultured without peptide, taken before COVID-19 vaccination. The receptors come from a human donor who had a prior SARS-CoV-2 infection.

The chain uses TRBV19 and TRBJ2-3; no firm D call. V was cut by 3 bases and J by 0 bases, with 10 bases left in between. CDR1 is LNHDA and CDR2 is SQIVND in the germline V gene (reference sequence). This CDR3 has 15 amino acids. The CDR3 DNA sequence: TGTGCCAGTAGTATGACCGCGGTTAGCACAGATACGCAGTATTTT. Protein product: CASSMTAVSTDTQYF.

The chain has TRBV7-2 and TRBJ2-1; TRBD2 matches 14 bases. The CDR3 is 16 amino acids. Losses at the gene ends were 5 bases for V and 9 bases for J; bases not matched to a gene: 9. Germline V gene data show CDR1 as SGHTA and CDR2 as FQGNSA. Here the CDR3 DNA reads TGTGCCAGCAGCCAGTTGGGACTAGCGGGAGCGGGTGAGCAGTTCTTC. It codes for CASSQLGLAGAGEQFF.

The chain joins TRBV5-8 to TRBJ1-4; D gene unclear. V shed 0 bases and J shed 5 bases, with 8 bases lying between them. The germline gives CDR1 SGHTS, CDR2 YDEGEE. There are 14 residues in the CDR3. CDR3 region: CASSLGQVNEKLFF. The CDR3 DNA follows: TGTGCCAGCAGCTTGGGGCAGGTCAATGAAAAACTGTTTTTT.

The chain combines TRBV7-9 with TRBJ2-7, with 8 positions matching TRBD2. Germline V lookup: CDR1 SEHNR, CDR2 FQNEAQ (reference sequence). This CDR3 has 15 amino acids. J was trimmed by 4 bases and V by 6 bases; bases with no gene match: 11. The CDR3 loop is CASSRAGDMGYEQYF. CDR3 nucleotide sequence: TGTGCCAGCAGTCGAGCGGGGGATATGGGATACGAGCAGTACTTC.

This clone was observed a few times. The chain is built from TRBV7-3 and TRBJ2-5; D not resolved. CDR3 size: 13 residues. In germline, CDR1 is SGHTA, CDR2 FQGTGA. Trimming left V 5 bases short and J 1 base short, with 8 bases between. The CDR3 DNA reads as TGTGCCAGCAGCCCCGGGTTCCAAGAGACCCAGTACTTC. This gives the protein CASSPGFQETQYF.

The rearrangement links TRBV5-1 to TRBJ2-1; 9 nucleotides agree with TRBD2. J was trimmed by 5 bases and V by 5 bases; bases with no gene match: 5. The CDR3 is 14 amino acids. Germline CDR1 reads SGHRS; CDR2 reads YFSETQ. CDR3: CASRILAGHNEQFF. The CDR3 coding sequence is TGCGCCAGCAGAATTCTAGCGGGACACAATGAGCAGTTCTTC.

V usage is TRBV18 and J usage is TRBJ2-5; D unresolved. This CDR3 has 14 amino acids. The germline V gene has CDR1 KGHSH and CDR2 LQKENI. V was cut by 3 bases and J by 0 bases, with 8 bases left in between. The CDR3 DNA is TGTGCCAGCTCACCCGAGACATACCAAGAGACCCAGTACTTC. This gives the protein CASSPETYQETQYF.

The chain carries TRBV5-1 and TRBJ2-3; weak D call: TRBD2 (6 bases). Trimming took off 1 base at V and 0 bases at J, with 12 bases between the two ends. The CDR3 contains 16 residues. Germline CDR1 SGHRS, CDR2 YFSETQ. The CDR3 DNA is TGCGCCAGCAGCTTGTTCGGGAGTGGTAGCACAGATACGCAGTATTTT. Protein: CASSLFGSGSTDTQYF.

This clone was seen more than once but under ten times. Written as DNA, the CDR3 is TGTGCCAGTACCACGGACCCTCCCTTCTATGGCTACACCTTC. This sequence encodes CASTTDPPFYGYTF. The chain recombines TRBV19 with TRBJ1-2; D not certain. V was cut by 7 bases and J by 4 bases, with 16 bases left in between. The CDR3 runs 14 residues. Germline-derived CDR1 and CDR2 are LNHDA and SQIVND (reference sequence).

This chain links TRBV2 with TRBJ1-2, with 10 bases lining up with TRBD1. V trimming: 6 bases; J trimming: 5 bases; junction bases outside the gene matches: 6. CDR1 and CDR2 from the germline V gene are SNHLY and FYNNEI. This CDR3 comprises 14 residues. CDR3 bases: TGTGCCAGCAGCACCGGGACAGGGGTATATGGCTACACCTTC. Amino acids: CASSTGTGVYGYTF.